Below, 25 T cell receptor beta chains from the same sample are listed, as sequenced in a study of T cells after yellow fever vaccination. TCRdb independently ran MiXCR on the 5' RACE reads; one entry per CDR3 protein. The data hold some 300,000 distinct CDR3 sequences, with approximately 10% observed a single time. The sample here was CD4+ T cells sorted from PBMCs, taken 5 days after the yellow fever booster vaccination. The source is a man in his late teens or twenties who received the YFV17D yellow fever vaccine.

This clonotype showed up just a few times. V is TRBV7-9 and J is TRBJ1-1, with D perhaps matching TRBD1 (5 bases). CDR3 length equals 12 residues. Germline lookup yields CDR1 SEHNR and CDR2 FQNEAQ (reference sequence). Trimming took off 8 bases at V and 5 bases at J, with 12 bases between the two ends. The DNA for the CDR3 is TGTGCCAGCGCCAGGGTAAGAACTGAAGCTTTCTTT. Its protein is CASARVRTEAFF.

This chain links TRBV12-3 or TRBV12-4 with TRBJ2-2; D is possibly TRBD2 (5 bases). The CDR3 spans 13 residues. V lost 6 bases and J lost 6, with 11 bases in between. CDR3 sequence reads: CASRPLGAGELFF. CDR3 DNA: TGTGCCAGCAGACCCCTCGGGGCCGGGGAGCTGTTTTTT.

The table lists this clonotype with many counts. J is TRBJ2-3 and V is TRBV5-1; a possible D gene is TRBD1 (5 bases). CDR3 length equals 14 residues. Germline-derived CDR1 and CDR2 are SGHRS and YFSETQ. Trimming removed 0 bases at V and 2 bases at J, with 7 bases between. CDR3 nucleotide sequence: TGCGCCAGCAGCTTGGACAGGACCACAGATACGCAGTATTTT. Protein sequence: CASSLDRTTDTQYF.

This clonotype was found a few times. The chain couples TRBV7-9 to TRBJ2-3; perhaps TRBD2 as D (7 bases). Germline-derived CDR1 and CDR2 are SEHNR and FQNEAQ (reference sequence). Trimming pared 3 bases from V and 3 bases from J, leaving 13 bases between. CDR3 length: 15 amino acids. The CDR3 nucleotides are TGTGCCAGCAGCTTCAAGGGGGGGAGGACAGATACGCAGTATTTT. Encoded protein: CASSFKGGRTDTQYF.

In its sample, this clonotype ranks as medium-sized (0.01 to 0.1%). The gene calls are TRBV7-2 and TRBJ2-3, with D perhaps TRBD2 (5 bases). This CDR3 contains 12 residues. Germline CDR1 SGHTA, CDR2 FQGNSA. V was shortened by 4 bases and J by 7 bases, with 9 bases between the two germline ends. CDR3 sequence: CASSSTGNTQYF. DNA for the CDR3: TGTGCCAGCAGCTCAACGGGAAATACGCAGTATTTT.

This clonotype was found a few times. The CDR3 region has the DNA TGTGCCAGCGACGACAGCGGAGAGACCCAGTACTTC. Translated, it gives CASDDSGETQYF. V and J are TRBV3-1 and TRBJ2-5, with D tentatively TRBD1 or TRBD2 (5 bases each). This CDR3 is 12 amino acids long. Germline V CDR1 and CDR2: LGHDT, YNNKEL (reference sequence). V dropped 8 bases and J dropped 4 bases, with 11 bases sitting between them.

This clonotype was seen at least ten times. V and J are TRBV4-1 and TRBJ2-7; no definite D call. The germline CDR1 and CDR2 sequences are MGHRA and YSYEKL. The germline V and J ends were trimmed by 2 bases and 0 bases, with 14 bases remaining between them. This CDR3 contains 16 residues. CDR3 sequence: CASSQLRSSHSYEQYF. The DNA of the CDR3 is TGCGCCAGCAGCCAATTGCGGTCCTCTCACTCCTACGAGCAGTACTTC.

The chain links TRBV15 to TRBJ1-1, with D hard to call. The CDR3 is 13 amino acids. The germline gives CDR1 LNHNV, CDR2 YYDKDF (reference sequence). Trimming left V 0 bases short and J 6 bases short, with 8 bases between. The DNA for the CDR3 is TGTGCCACCAGCAGAGATTTAGAGGCTGAAGCTTTCTTT. Translated: CATSRDLEAEAFF.

As to this clonotype: Germline and junction disagree at one end, which may indicate a read error. The chain is built from TRBV12-3 or TRBV12-4 and TRBJ1-2, with a tentative D call TRBD1 (5 bases). CDR3 length: 13 residues. In DNA form, the CDR3 reads TGTGCCACCAGTTCGAGGGGTTGGGATGGCTACACCTTC. Translated: CATSSRGWDGYTF.

This clonotype was seen a handful of times. The chain carries TRBV7-8 and TRBJ1-1, with a possible D match to TRBD1 (6 bases). Germline V lookup: CDR1 SGHVS, CDR2 FQNEAQ. CDR3 length: 17 amino acids. Between the trimmed V and J ends, which lost 5 bases and 0 bases, there was a span of 19 bases. CDR3 nucleotides: TGTGCCAGCAGCCCACCCCGAGGGGGGGCCCTGAACACTGAAGCTTTCTTT. As protein: CASSPPRGGALNTEAFF.

The CDR3 is CSVTPGSERETQYF. The CDR3 DNA follows: TGCAGCGTTACCCCAGGGTCAGAGCGAGAGACCCAGTACTTC. V gene TRBV29-1 combines with J gene TRBJ2-5; D is possibly TRBD1 (5 bases). This CDR3 has 14 residues. V gave up 5 bases and J gave up 4 bases, with 17 bases separating them. Germline CDR1 reads SQVTM; CDR2 reads ANQGSEA.

With regard to this clonotype: Compared with germline, one end of the junction differs, possibly owing to a read error. The chain recombines TRBV12-3 or TRBV12-4 with TRBJ2-3, with 9 positions matching TRBD2. The CDR3 is made up of 14 amino acids. The CDR3 DNA reads as TGTTCCAGTCAACGGACTAGCGGCACAGATACGCAGTATTTT. This gives the protein CSSQRTSGTDTQYF.

This clonotype was seen more than once but under ten times. The genes are TRBV7-2 and TRBJ2-5, with D perhaps TRBD1 (5 bases). This CDR3 region has 13 residues. The ends were cut back, 5 bases at V and 0 bases at J, with 7 bases in the middle. Germline V gene lookup returns CDR1 SGHTA and CDR2 FQGNSA. The CDR3, as DNA: TGTGCCAGCAGCCCCAGGGACCAAGAGACCCAGTACTTC. This encodes CASSPRDQETQYF.

A few counts support this clonotype. The chain recombines TRBV7-2 with TRBJ1-6; D gene uncertain. V was trimmed by 1 base and J by 7 bases, leaving 11 bases between them. The CDR3 spans 15 residues. Germline CDR1 and CDR2: SGHTA and FQGNSA. The CDR3 reads CASSLVETLNSPLHF. CDR3 sequence (DNA): TGTGCCAGCAGCTTAGTCGAGACCCTCAATTCACCCCTCCACTTT.

This clonotype was seen a few times. The chain is built from TRBV9 and TRBJ1-5; perhaps TRBD1 as D (5 bases). This CDR3 region has 14 residues. V was shortened by 3 bases and J by 2 bases, with 9 bases between the two germline ends. Germline lookup yields CDR1 SGDLS and CDR2 YYNGEE. The CDR3 region is CASSGGTGNQPQHF. CDR3 DNA: TGTGCCAGCAGCGGGGGGACTGGCAATCAGCCCCAGCATTTT.

V and J are TRBV12-3 or TRBV12-4 and TRBJ2-1, with 9 bases aligning to TRBD1. V lost 6 bases to trimming and J lost 4 bases; unmatched junction nucleotides: 7. The CDR3 has 15 residues. CDR3 bases: TGTGCCAGCAGCATAGACAGGGGGTGGTACAATGAGCAGTTCTTC. Its translation: CASSIDRGWYNEQFF.

The rearrangement links TRBV9 to TRBJ1-4; D perhaps matches TRBD1 (5 bases). The CDR3 covers 16 residues. V was cut by 1 base and J by 8 bases, with 18 bases left in between. CDR1 is SGDLS, CDR2 YYNGEE, per germline. CDR3 DNA: TGTGCCAGCAGCGTATATGCGGGGACCTCCGGCGAAAAACTGTTTTTT. Protein sequence: CASSVYAGTSGEKLFF.

V usage is TRBV29-1 and J usage is TRBJ1-1; 7 bases are a match to TRBD1. The V gene end was trimmed by 4 bases and the J gene end by 7 bases; junction bases not matched to a gene: 6. The V gene's germline CDR1 is SQVTM and CDR2 ANQGSEA. The CDR3 extends over 12 amino acids. In DNA form, the CDR3 reads TGCAGCGTTGTTCGACAGGGAGGTGAAGCTTTCTTT. Translation: CSVVRQGGEAFF.

A few counts support this clonotype. The CDR3 nucleotides are TGTGCCAGCAGCTTCAGTAGCTCCTACAATGAGCAGTTCTTC. Its protein is CASSFSSSYNEQFF. The chain is built from TRBV7-6 and TRBJ2-1; D remains unclear. This CDR3 is built from 14 residues. From germline, CDR1 is SGHVS and CDR2 FNYEAQ. Trimming took 3 bases from V and 0 from J, leaving 6 bases between them.

The chain couples TRBV24-1 to TRBJ2-5; weak D call: TRBD1 (6 bases). The CDR3 runs to 15 residues. V lost 10 bases to trimming and J lost 2 bases, with 19 bases between them. Germline values: CDR1 KGHDR, CDR2 SFDVKD. CDR3 coding DNA: TGTGCCACGAAAAAGACAGGTGGTGGGCAAGAGACCCAGTACTTC. Translating it yields CATKKTGGGQETQYF.

This sequence joins TRBV5-1 and TRBJ2-3; D is uncertain. Trimming pared 1 base from V and 0 bases from J, leaving 3 bases between. Germline-derived CDR1 and CDR2 are SGHRS and YFSETQ. The CDR3 length is 13 residues. The CDR3 DNA follows: TGCGCCAGCAGCTTGTGGAGCACAGATACGCAGTATTTT. It specifies CASSLWSTDTQYF.

The V gene is TRBV2, the J gene TRBJ2-7, with 13 nucleotides matching TRBD2. The CDR3 extends over 15 amino acids. Germline CDR1 SNHLY, CDR2 FYNNEI. The ends lost 7 bases at V and 4 bases at J; junction bases unmatched: 7. The CDR3 reads CASNRLAGGPYEQYF. CDR3 nucleotide sequence: TGTGCCAGCAACAGACTAGCGGGGGGCCCTTACGAGCAGTACTTC.

This clonotype was counted between two and nine times. The V and J genes are TRBV28 and TRBJ1-1, with TRBD1 matching 10 bases. The V gene end was trimmed by 6 bases and the J gene end by 11 bases; junction bases not matched to a gene: 12. Germline values: CDR1 MDHEN, CDR2 SYDVKM. This CDR3 is 14 amino acids long. The CDR3 protein is CASSPPPGQGYAFF. CDR3 DNA: TGTGCCAGCAGCCCGCCTCCGGGACAGGGGTATGCTTTCTTT.

CDR3 coding DNA: TGTGCCAGCAGAAAACAGGGGAGCGGTTGGGATAGCAATCAGCCCCAGCATTTT. It is translated as CASRKQGSGWDSNQPQHF. The genes are TRBV6-5 and TRBJ1-5; 7 nucleotides agree with TRBD1. The CDR3 runs 18 residues. Germline values: CDR1 MNHEY, CDR2 SVGAGI. The V and J ends lost 6 bases and 0 bases, in that order; junction bases with no gene match: 14.

V is TRBV10-3 and J is TRBJ1-2, with a tentative D call TRBD1 (6 bases). Germline V gives CDR1 ENHRY, CDR2 SYGVKD. The V and J ends lost 6 bases and 7 bases respectively, with 9 bases between them. The CDR3 spans 11 residues. CDR3 protein: CAISTGFGYTF. In DNA form, the CDR3 reads TGTGCCATCAGCACAGGGTTTGGCTACACCTTC.